Below, 29 T cell receptor beta chains from the same sample are listed, as sequenced in a study of cytomegalovirus exposure and HLA in healthy donors. 60 Vbeta and 13 Jbeta primers were used in PCR. Repertoires were generated with immunoSEQ multiplex PCR, while TCRdb's copy carries only in-frame clones and drops some. The sample yields roughly 180,000 clones, about four fifths seen once. The sequenced sample was PBMCs. The receptors here all came from a male donor in good health and CMV-seronegative.

The chain links TRBV7-6 to TRBJ2-7, with 8 bases matching TRBD2. V shed 0 bases and J 0 bases; nucleotides not matched to a gene: 13. The germline V gene encodes CDR1 SGHVS and CDR2 FNYEAQ. The CDR3 loop spans 19 amino acids. DNA of the CDR3: TGTGCCAGCAGCTTAGCTTCGGGAGGGCAGGGGCCGAGCTCCTACGAGCAGTACTTC. It translates to CASSLASGGQGPSSYEQYF.

V gene TRBV4-2 combines with J gene TRBJ2-1; 7 bases line up with TRBD2. This CDR3 contains 14 residues. Germline V gene sequence: CDR1 LGHNA, CDR2 YNFKEQ. V lost 4 bases, J lost 3 bases, and 3 bases stayed unmatched. This CDR3 is CASSPGLDYNEQFF. In DNA, the CDR3 is TGTGCCAGCAGCCCCGGACTAGACTACAATGAGCAGTTCTTC.

The chain joins TRBV4-3 to TRBJ2-7; D is perhaps TRBD2 (5 bases). Germline CDR1 LGHNA, CDR2 YSLEER. The CDR3 extends over 13 amino acids. Between the trimmed V and J ends, which lost 0 bases and 6 bases, there was a span of 9 bases. The CDR3, as DNA: TGCGCCAGCAGCCAAGAGTCCGGGGTCGAGCAGTACTTC. This encodes CASSQESGVEQYF.

The gene calls are TRBV27 and TRBJ2-1, with TRBD2 matching 11 bases. J gave up 5 bases and V 5 bases, and 5 bases lay outside the gene matches. The CDR3 consists of 15 residues. CDR1 is MNHEY and CDR2 is SMNVEV in the germline V gene (reference sequence). CDR3 DNA sequence: TGTGCCAGCAGTAAGACTAGCGGGAATGACAATGAGCAGTTCTTC. Translating gives CASSKTSGNDNEQFF.

The V and J genes are TRBV2 and TRBJ1-1; 10 nucleotides align to TRBD1. Germline V gene data show CDR1 as SNHLY and CDR2 as FYNNEI. The CDR3 runs 14 residues. Trimming at V came to 5 bases and at J to 1 base, leaving 1 base not matched to a gene. DNA for the CDR3: TGTGCCAGCAGTCGGGACAGGGGGAACACTGAAGCTTTCTTT. It translates to CASSRDRGNTEAFF.

This clone was counted once. This chain uses TRBV5-4 with TRBJ2-3; tentative D call: TRBD2 (6 bases). Germline V gene sequence: CDR1 SGHNT, CDR2 YYREEE (reference sequence). V lost 1 base to trimming and J lost 4 bases, with 16 bases between them. The CDR3 sequence is 16 residues long. The CDR3 nucleotides are TGTGCCAGCAGCTTGACCCCAGCGGGCAAGGCAGATACGCAGTATTTT. It is translated as CASSLTPAGKADTQYF.

In its sample, this clone was seen once. The chain has TRBV28 and TRBJ1-6, with TRBD1 matching 10 bases. Per germline, CDR1 MDHEN and CDR2 SYDVKM. CDR3 length equals 15 residues. J gave up 7 bases and V 5 bases, and 5 bases lay outside the gene matches. The CDR3 spells CASSPGQGLNSPLHF. CDR3 nucleotides: TGTGCCAGCAGTCCGGGACAGGGGTTGAATTCACCCCTCCACTTT.

The genes are TRBV10-3 and TRBJ2-3; maybe TRBD2 (6 bases). The CDR3 runs to 15 residues. CDR1 is ENHRY, CDR2 SYGVKD, per germline. V shed 4 bases and J shed 4 bases, with 15 bases lying between them. The CDR3 is CAISAQAGGADTQYF. CDR3 in DNA: TGTGCCATCAGTGCGCAGGCCGGGGGTGCAGATACGCAGTATTTT.

The V call is TRBV7-9, the J call TRBJ1-4, with a weak D call TRBD1 (5 bases). CDR1 is SEHNR and CDR2 is FQNEAQ in the germline V gene (reference sequence). The CDR3 totals 12 residues. Deletions cut 6 bases from V and 6 bases from J, with 8 bases between. The CDR3 spells CASSQGDEKLFF. The CDR3 coding sequence is TGTGCCAGCAGTCAAGGGGATGAAAAACTGTTTTTT. The full variable domain, in which reference TRBV7-9 and TRBJ1-4 provide the parts outside the CDR3, is DTGVSQNPRHKITKRGQNVTFRCDPISEHNRLYWYRQTLGQGPEFLTYFQNEAQLEKSRLLSDRFSAERPKGSFSTLEIQRTEQGDSAMYLCASSQGDEKLFFGSGTQLSVL.

This clone came up once. J is TRBJ2-7 and V is TRBV6-5; the D gene is possibly TRBD1 (6 bases). In germline, CDR1 is MNHEY, CDR2 SVGAGI. This CDR3 is built from 15 residues. Trimming cost V 0 bases and J 4 bases, with 13 bases left between them. DNA of the CDR3: TGTGCCAGCAGTTACTCGGGCAGGGGAGCTTACGAGCAGTACTTC. Amino acid sequence: CASSYSGRGAYEQYF.

In this sample, this clone turned up a few times. J is TRBJ1-1 and V is TRBV6-5, with 7 bases that match TRBD1. Germline loops: CDR1 MNHEY, CDR2 SVGAGI. The J segment lost 0 bases and the V segment lost 8 bases, leaving 9 bases of the junction unmatched. The CDR3 is 15 amino acids. CDR3 in DNA: TGTGCCAGCGGACCAAACAGGGGATTGAACACTGAAGCTTTCTTT. Translated, it gives CASGPNRGLNTEAFF.

The rearrangement uses TRBV21-1 and TRBJ1-6; the table's D call TRBD1 went unverified against the DNA. TRBV21-1 is a listed pseudogene. The CDR3 sequence is 16 residues long. The CDR3 spells CASSKVRTDNNSPLHF. CDR3 DNA sequence: TGTGCCAGCAGCAAAGTTAGGACAGATAATAATTCACCCCTCCACTTT.

The chain recombines TRBV28 with TRBJ2-7, with D perhaps matching TRBD1 (5 bases). This CDR3 has 13 amino acids. Between the trimmed V and J ends, which lost 2 bases and 3 bases, there was a span of 8 bases. Germline V CDR1 and CDR2: MDHEN, SYDVKM. CDR3 DNA: TGTGCCAGCAGTTTAACAGGATTCTACGAGCAGTACTTC. Its translation: CASSLTGFYEQYF. The full variable domain, its missing parts supplied by reference TRBV28 and TRBJ2-7, is DVKVTQSSRYLVKRTGEKVFLECVQDMDHENMFWYRQDPGLGLRLIYFSYDVKMKEKGDIPEGYSVSREKKERFSLILESASTNQTSMYLCASSLTGFYEQYFGPGTRLTVT.

The chain is built from TRBV27 and TRBJ2-1; 10 nucleotides align to TRBD2. Unmatched junction bases numbered 6, after V lost 2 bases and J lost 5 bases. This CDR3 spans 16 amino acids. Germline values: CDR1 MNHEY, CDR2 SMNVEV (reference sequence). For the CDR3, the DNA is TGTGCCAGCAGTTTACGTTCCGGACTAGCGGACAATGAGCAGTTCTTC. This encodes CASSLRSGLADNEQFF.

The gene calls are TRBV4-3 and TRBJ2-5; TRBD2 matches 8 bases. TRBJ2-7 matches the DNA end more closely, so the J call is doubtful. Germline lookup yields CDR1 LGHNA and CDR2 YSLEER. The CDR3 is 14 amino acids. CDR3 sequence reads: CASSQVRGGYEQYF. DNA for the CDR3: TGCGCCAGCAGCCAAGTTCGGGGGGGCTACGAGCAGTACTTC.

The chain combines TRBV29-1 with TRBJ2-3; D is unresolved. CDR3 length equals 16 residues. Germline assignment: CDR1 SQVTM and CDR2 ANQGSEA. With 1 base removed from V and 0 bases from J, the gap between germline ends came to 14 bases. Here the CDR3 DNA reads TGCAGCGTTGAAGGGTGGCGAGCGAAGAGCACAGATACGCAGTATTTT. Its translation is CSVEGWRAKSTDTQYF.

The chain joins TRBV5-6 to TRBJ2-5, with a possible D match to TRBD1 (6 bases). Trimming cost V 1 base and J 5 bases, with 21 bases left between them. This CDR3 is 17 amino acids long. Per the germline V gene, CDR1 is SGHDT and CDR2 is YYEEEE. The CDR3 is CASSLMMKRGSWETQYF. The CDR3 DNA follows: TGTGCCAGCAGCTTGATGATGAAGAGGGGGAGCTGGGAGACCCAGTACTTC.

V and J are TRBV5-8 and TRBJ1-6, with D perhaps matching TRBD1 (5 bases). Trimming took 1 base from V and 9 from J, leaving 20 bases between them. Germline V lookup: CDR1 SGHTS, CDR2 YDEGEE. CDR3 length: 17 residues. This CDR3 is CASSLYIGGRAASPLHF. CDR3 DNA: TGTGCCAGCAGCTTGTACATAGGTGGCAGGGCGGCTTCACCCCTCCACTTT.

V is TRBV7-9 and J is TRBJ2-7; possible D gene TRBD1, 5 bases. This CDR3 is built from 13 residues. The V and J ends lost 4 bases and 3 bases respectively, with 10 bases between them. CDR1 and CDR2 from the germline V gene are SEHNR and FQNEAQ (reference sequence). The CDR3: CASSSDSLYEQYF. The DNA for the CDR3 is TGTGCCAGCAGCTCCGACAGTCTCTACGAGCAGTACTTC.

V gene TRBV27 combines with J gene TRBJ2-1; TRBD2 matches 7 bases. Germline-derived CDR1 and CDR2 are MNHEY and SMNVEV (reference sequence). CDR3 length equals 11 residues. V shed 8 bases, J shed 8 bases, and the junction held 3 bases outside the gene matches. The CDR3 region has the DNA TGTGCCAGCTCGACTAGCCATGAGCAGTTCTTC. Protein: CASSTSHEQFF.

The chain combines TRBV4-1 with TRBJ1-5; the match to TRBD1 covers 7 bases. Losses at the gene ends were 1 base for V and 6 bases for J; bases not matched to a gene: 9. The germline CDR1 and CDR2 sequences are MGHRA and YSYEKL. The CDR3 loop spans 16 amino acids. The DNA for the CDR3 is TGCGCCAGCAGCCAAGGTTGGGACAGTACTCTTCAGCCCCAGCATTTT. Its protein is CASSQGWDSTLQPQHF.

The chain combines TRBV18 with TRBJ1-5; 7 bases fit TRBD1. In germline, CDR1 is KGHSH, CDR2 LQKENI. V trimming: 2 bases; J trimming: 6 bases; junction bases outside the gene matches: 4. This CDR3 has 14 amino acids. CDR3 in amino acids: CASSPGQEGQPQHF. CDR3 in DNA: TGTGCCAGCTCACCAGGACAGGAAGGTCAGCCCCAGCATTTT.

This rearrangement joins TRBV7-2 to TRBJ2-5, with D possibly being TRBD2 (5 bases). This CDR3 has 14 amino acids. The germline V gene has CDR1 SGHTA and CDR2 FQGNSA. Trimming shortened V by 4 bases and J by 5 bases, and 14 bases separated the two germline ends. CDR3 protein: CASSSDYFSETQYF. CDR3 DNA sequence: TGTGCCAGCAGCTCTGACTACTTTTCCGAGACCCAGTACTTC.

The table lists this clone with a count of one. The V gene is TRBV5-8, the J gene TRBJ2-5; D is possibly TRBD2 (5 bases). Germline CDR1 SGHTS, CDR2 YDEGEE. This CDR3 spans 14 amino acids. The V and J ends lost 4 bases and 2 bases respectively, with 12 bases between them. The CDR3 spells CASSREISQETQYF. The CDR3 DNA sequence: TGTGCCAGCAGCCGGGAAATTTCTCAAGAGACCCAGTACTTC.

V gene TRBV7-2 combines with J gene TRBJ1-4, with TRBD1 matching 7 bases. This CDR3 has 13 residues. Losses at the gene ends were 5 bases for V and 5 bases for J; bases not matched to a gene: 2. The germline V gene encodes CDR1 SGHTA and CDR2 FQGNSA. The DNA for the CDR3 is TGTGCCAGCAGCAGGGGACAGAATGAAAAACTGTTTTTT. As protein: CASSRGQNEKLFF.

The chain recombines TRBV5-1 with TRBJ2-5; D might be TRBD1 (6 bases). V was shortened by 4 bases and J by 2 bases, with 9 bases between the two germline ends. This CDR3 has 13 amino acids. Germline V gene data show CDR1 as SGHRS and CDR2 as YFSETQ. This chain's CDR3 is CASSKGDQETQYF. DNA for the CDR3: TGCGCCAGCAGCAAGGGGGATCAAGAGACCCAGTACTTC.

This chain joins TRBV7-2 and TRBJ2-7, with D tentatively TRBD2 (5 bases). CDR3 length equals 14 residues. Germline CDR1 SGHTA, CDR2 FQGNSA. The V gene lost 1 base and the J gene lost 0 bases, with 7 bases spanning the gap. CDR3 in amino acids: CASSLERNSYEQYF. DNA for the CDR3: TGTGCCAGCAGCTTAGAGCGGAACTCCTACGAGCAGTACTTC.

The chain has TRBV7-9 and TRBJ1-3, with 7 positions matching TRBD1. V gave up 4 bases and J gave up 7 bases; unmatched junction bases: 10. CDR1 SEHNR and CDR2 FQNEAQ come from the germline V gene (reference sequence). The CDR3 length is 15 residues. CDR3 sequence reads: CASSSLQGKGNTIYF. The CDR3 coding sequence is TGTGCCAGCAGCTCCTTACAGGGGAAGGGGAACACCATATATTTT.

The gene calls are TRBV10-3 and TRBJ2-7; D perhaps matches TRBD2 (5 bases). CDR3 length equals 13 residues. The germline V gene has CDR1 ENHRY and CDR2 SYGVKD. With 6 bases removed from V and 2 bases from J, the gap between germline ends came to 11 bases. The CDR3, as DNA: TGTGCCATCAGGGGAGCGGCAACCTACGAGCAGTACTTC. This codes for CAIRGAATYEQYF.